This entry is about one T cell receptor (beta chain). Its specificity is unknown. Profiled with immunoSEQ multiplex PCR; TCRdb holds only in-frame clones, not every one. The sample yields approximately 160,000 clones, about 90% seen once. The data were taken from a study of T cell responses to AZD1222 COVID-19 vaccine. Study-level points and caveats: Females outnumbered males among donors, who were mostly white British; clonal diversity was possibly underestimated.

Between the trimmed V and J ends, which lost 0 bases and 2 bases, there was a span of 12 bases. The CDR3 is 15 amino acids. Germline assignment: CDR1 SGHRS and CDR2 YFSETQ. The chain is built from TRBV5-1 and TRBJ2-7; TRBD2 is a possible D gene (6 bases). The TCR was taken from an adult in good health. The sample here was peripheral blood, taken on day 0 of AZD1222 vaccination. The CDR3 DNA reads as TGCGCCAGCAGCTTGGGTGGGACTGCAACCTACGAGCAGTACTTC. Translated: CASSLGGTATYEQYF.